Below, 10 T cell receptor beta chains from the same sample are listed, as sequenced in a study of cytomegalovirus exposure and HLA in healthy donors. A multiplex PCR was run with 60 Vbeta primers and 13 Jbeta primers. Repertoires were generated with immunoSEQ multiplex PCR, while TCRdb's copy carries only in-frame clones and drops some. The sample has about 150,000 clones; more than 75% are singletons. Sequencing was performed on PBMCs. The receptors derive from a woman aged 45 to 65 in good health and CMV-seropositive.

The chain couples TRBV30 to TRBJ2-5, with D possibly matching TRBD2 (6 bases). Trimming shortened V by 5 bases and J by 3 bases, and 13 bases separated the two germline ends. The CDR3 runs to 13 residues. Germline CDR1 and CDR2: GTSNPN and SVGIG (reference sequence). The CDR3 loop is CAWALGGKETQYF. The CDR3 DNA follows: TGTGCCTGGGCCCTTGGAGGGAAAGAGACCCAGTACTTC.

The chain carries TRBV4-2 and TRBJ1-1; D remains ambiguous. V lost 1 base to trimming and J lost 0 bases, with 15 bases between them. Germline V gene lookup returns CDR1 LGHNA and CDR2 YNFKEQ. This CDR3 is built from 17 residues. The CDR3 region has the DNA TGTGCCAGCAGCCAAGCACTTTTTCTGTCTTTGAACACTGAAGCTTTCTTT. Translated: CASSQALFLSLNTEAFF.

This chain links TRBV9 with TRBJ2-2; D unclear. Germline V CDR1 and CDR2: SGDLS, YYNGEE. The CDR3 sequence is 17 residues long. The V end lost 3 bases, the J end lost 3 bases, and 18 bases lay between the germline ends. The CDR3 loop reads CASSDPADGEDTGELFF. The CDR3 bases are TGTGCCAGCAGCGACCCGGCCGACGGCGAGGACACCGGGGAGCTGTTTTTT.

CDR3 in amino acids: CASSPFLTGDSNQPQHF. Written as DNA, the CDR3 is TGCGCCAGCAGCCCTTTCTTGACAGGGGATAGCAATCAGCCCCAGCATTTT. The chain employs TRBV4-1 and TRBJ1-5; TRBD1 agrees at 8 bases. Trimming took 4 bases from V and 0 from J; bases not matched to a gene: 8. The CDR3 covers 17 residues. Germline values: CDR1 MGHRA, CDR2 YSYEKL.

The chain uses TRBV6-6 and TRBJ2-7; D is unclear. Germline V lookup: CDR1 MNHNY, CDR2 SVGAGI (reference sequence). This CDR3 spans 15 amino acids. V lost 4 bases to trimming and J lost 1 base, with 14 bases between them. The CDR3 reads CASSLSPAGSYEQYF. The CDR3 DNA is TGTGCCAGCAGTTTGTCCCCAGCAGGTTCCTACGAGCAGTACTTC.

V usage is TRBV28 and J usage is TRBJ1-1; 11 nucleotides agree with TRBD1. CDR1 is MDHEN, CDR2 SYDVKM, per germline. Trimming at V came to 7 bases and at J to 0 bases, leaving 7 bases not matched to a gene. This CDR3 spans 16 amino acids. The CDR3 DNA follows: TGTGCCAGCACCCAGGGACAGGGGGGAATGAACACTGAAGCTTTCTTT. This translates into CASTQGQGGMNTEAFF.

V gene TRBV5-5 combines with J gene TRBJ2-1; D possibly corresponds to TRBD1 (6 bases). V lost 0 bases to trimming and J lost 0 bases, with 10 bases between them. The CDR3 sequence is 16 residues long. CDR1 and CDR2 (germline): SGHKS, YYEKEE (reference sequence). CDR3 amino acids: CASSLAGVSSYNEQFF. CDR3 DNA: TGTGCCAGCAGCTTGGCAGGGGTGAGCTCCTACAATGAGCAGTTCTTC.

This chain links TRBV30 with TRBJ1-5; D gene ambiguous. The CDR3 contains 13 residues. CDR1 GTSNPN and CDR2 SVGIG come from the germline V gene (reference sequence). Trimming took off 0 bases at V and 10 bases at J, with 13 bases between the two ends. The CDR3 nucleotides are TGTGCCTGGAGTGTAGGTCGGAGTCTACCCCAGCATTTT. It is translated as CAWSVGRSLPQHF. Looking up the rest from reference TRBV30 and TRBJ1-5 gives the full variable domain: SQTIHQWPATLVQPVGSPLSLECTVEGTSNPNLYWYRQAAGRGLQLLFYSVGIGQISSEVPQNLSASRPQDRQFILSSKKLLLSDSGFYLCAWSVGRSLPQHFGDGTRLSIL.

The chain links TRBV7-2 to TRBJ1-2, with TRBD1 identical over 7 bases. This CDR3 is 15 amino acids long. V was clipped by 5 bases and J by 4 bases; unmatched bases: 10. CDR1 and CDR2 from the germline V gene are SGHTA and FQGNSA. The CDR3 DNA follows: TGTGCCAGCAGCCCCGAGACAGGGATAGCCTATGGCTACACCTTC. It yields the protein CASSPETGIAYGYTF.

The rearrangement joins TRBV2 to TRBJ2-2; D possibly corresponds to TRBD2 (6 bases). With 7 bases removed from V and 4 bases from J, the gap between germline ends came to 16 bases. Germline lookup yields CDR1 SNHLY and CDR2 FYNNEI. CDR3 length: 15 amino acids. CDR3 region: CASKLAAAGTGELFF. For the CDR3, the DNA is TGTGCCAGCAAGTTAGCCGCAGCGGGCACCGGGGAGCTGTTTTTT.